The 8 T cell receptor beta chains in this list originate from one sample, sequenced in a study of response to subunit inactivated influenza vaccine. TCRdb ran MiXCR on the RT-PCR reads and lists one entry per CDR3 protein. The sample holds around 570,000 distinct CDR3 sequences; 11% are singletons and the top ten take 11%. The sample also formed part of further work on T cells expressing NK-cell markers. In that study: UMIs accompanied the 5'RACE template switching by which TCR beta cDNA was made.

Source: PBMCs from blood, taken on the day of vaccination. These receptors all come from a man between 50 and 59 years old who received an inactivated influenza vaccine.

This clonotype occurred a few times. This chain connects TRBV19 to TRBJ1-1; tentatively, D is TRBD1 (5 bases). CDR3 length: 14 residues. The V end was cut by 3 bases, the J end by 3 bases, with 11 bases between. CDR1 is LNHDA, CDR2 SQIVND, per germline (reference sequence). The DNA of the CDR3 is TGTGCCAGTAGTATCGGAGGGGCCGACACTGAAGCTTTCTTT. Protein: CASSIGGADTEAFF.

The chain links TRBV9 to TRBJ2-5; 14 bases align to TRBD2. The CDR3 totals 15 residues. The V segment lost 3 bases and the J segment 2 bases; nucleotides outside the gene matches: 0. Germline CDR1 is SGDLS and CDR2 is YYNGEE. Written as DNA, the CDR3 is TGTGCCAGCAGCGGGACTAGCGGGGGGCAAGAGACCCAGTACTTC. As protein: CASSGTSGGQETQYF.

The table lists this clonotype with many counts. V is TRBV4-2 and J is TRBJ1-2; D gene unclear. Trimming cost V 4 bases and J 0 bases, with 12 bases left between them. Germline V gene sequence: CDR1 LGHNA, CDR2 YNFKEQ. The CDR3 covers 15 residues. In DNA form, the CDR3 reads TGTGCCAGCAGCCGAGAAGTGGCAGCTAACTATGGCTACACCTTC. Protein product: CASSREVAANYGYTF.

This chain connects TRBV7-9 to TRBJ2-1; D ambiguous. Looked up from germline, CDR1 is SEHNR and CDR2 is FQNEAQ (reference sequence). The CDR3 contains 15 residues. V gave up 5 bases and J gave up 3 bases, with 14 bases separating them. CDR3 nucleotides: TGTGCCAGCAGCCCTGCCAAGGGTATCTACAATGAGCAGTTCTTC. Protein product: CASSPAKGIYNEQFF. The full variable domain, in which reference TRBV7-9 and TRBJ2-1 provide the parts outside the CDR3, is DTGVSQNPRHKITKRGQNVTFRCDPISEHNRLYWYRQTLGQGPEFLTYFQNEAQLEKSRLLSDRFSAERPKGSFSTLEIQRTEQGDSAMYLCASSPAKGIYNEQFFGPGTRLTVL.

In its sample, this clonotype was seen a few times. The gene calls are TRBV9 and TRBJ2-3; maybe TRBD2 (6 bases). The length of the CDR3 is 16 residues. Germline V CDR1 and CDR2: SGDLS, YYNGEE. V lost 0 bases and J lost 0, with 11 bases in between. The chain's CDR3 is CASSVATTRSTDTQYF. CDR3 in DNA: TGTGCCAGCAGCGTAGCTACGACTAGGAGCACAGATACGCAGTATTTT.

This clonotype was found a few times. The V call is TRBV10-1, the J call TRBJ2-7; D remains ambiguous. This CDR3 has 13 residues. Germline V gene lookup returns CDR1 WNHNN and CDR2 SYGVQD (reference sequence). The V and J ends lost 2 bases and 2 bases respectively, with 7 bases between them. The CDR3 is CASSEGVAYEQYF. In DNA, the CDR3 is TGCGCCAGCAGTGAGGGGGTGGCCTACGAGCAGTACTTC.

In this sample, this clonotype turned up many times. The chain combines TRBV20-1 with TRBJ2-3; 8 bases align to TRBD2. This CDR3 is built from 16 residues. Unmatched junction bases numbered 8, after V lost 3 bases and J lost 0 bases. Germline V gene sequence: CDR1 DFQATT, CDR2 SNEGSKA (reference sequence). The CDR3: CSASHFQRGSTDTQYF. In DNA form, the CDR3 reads TGCAGTGCTAGCCACTTCCAGCGGGGGAGCACAGATACGCAGTATTTT.

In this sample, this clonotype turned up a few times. CDR3 sequence: CASSPGTVPETQYF. CDR3 bases: TGTGCCAGCTCACCTGGGACAGTACCAGAGACCCAGTACTTC. The chain employs TRBV18 and TRBJ2-5; 7 bases are a match to TRBD1. CDR1 is KGHSH and CDR2 is LQKENI in the germline V gene. The CDR3 runs 14 residues. Losses at the gene ends were 3 bases for V and 4 bases for J; bases not matched to a gene: 5. Drawing the rest from reference TRBV18 and TRBJ2-5, the complete variable domain is NAGVMQNPRHLVRRRGQEARLRCSPMKGHSHVYWYRQLPEEGLKFMVYLQKENIIDESGMPKERFSAEFPKEGPSILRIQQVVRGDSAAYFCASSPGTVPETQYFGPGTRLLVL.